Below are 11 T cell receptor beta chains sequenced from a single sample in a study of T cell clusters in autoimmune cytopenias. One tube held mixed TRB-A and TRB-B primer pools for touch-down PCR. TCRdb re-called the multiplex PCR reads and catalogs CDR3 proteins one per entry, DNA excluded. The sample table includes 6,600 or so distinct CDR3 sequences. TRB was amplified from 250 ng of peripheral blood genomic DNA per sample. The same sample was also used in a study of T cell repertoires in aging, cancer and after chemotherapy.

Sample: peripheral blood. The receptor set was obtained from a human donor in good health.

The chain combines TRBV13 with TRBJ2-5; TCRdb returns TRBD2, unconfirmable since there is no DNA. The CDR3 has 13 residues. Germline-derived CDR1 and CDR2 are PRHDT and FYEKMQ (reference sequence). The CDR3 sequence is CASSRRDGETQYF.

This chain links TRBV6-6 with TRBJ1-2; TCRdb returns TRBD1, unconfirmable since there is no DNA. The germline CDR1 and CDR2 sequences are MNHNY and SVGAGI (reference sequence). There are 14 residues in the CDR3. The chain's CDR3 is CASSPLGTGDGYTF.

The chain joins TRBV10-3 to TRBJ2-1; the TRBD1 assignment by TCRdb is unverifiable without DNA. The germline gives CDR1 ENHRY, CDR2 SYGVKD. This CDR3 region has 14 residues. The CDR3: CAISGTGLNNEQFF.

The gene calls are TRBV6-2 or TRBV6-3 and TRBJ2-7; TCRdb picks TRBD1, but there is no DNA to check that call. This CDR3 comprises 15 residues. Per the germline V gene, CDR1 is MNHEY and CDR2 is SVGEGT. The CDR3: CASSYSPGQGGEQYF.

This clonotype shows up as medium-sized (0.01 to 0.1%) by frequency. The J gene is TRBJ2-3, the V gene TRBV13; no DNA is available, so the TRBD2 call from TCRdb remains unchecked. CDR1 and CDR2 from the germline V gene are PRHDT and FYEKMQ (reference sequence). This CDR3 region has 14 residues. The CDR3 here is CAIKAPEEADTQYF.

V is TRBV19 and J is TRBJ1-6; no DNA is available, so the TRBD1 call from TCRdb remains unchecked. This CDR3 region has 13 residues. Looked up from germline, CDR1 is LNHDA and CDR2 is SQIVND (reference sequence). The CDR3 loop is CASRRDRVSPLHF. The full variable domain, completed using reference TRBV19 and TRBJ1-6, is DGGITQSPKYLFRKEGQNVTLSCEQNLNHDAMYWYRQDPGQGLRLIYYSQIVNDFQKGDIAEGYSVSREKKESFPLTVTSAQKNPTAFYLCASRRDRVSPLHFGNGTRLTVT.

The chain couples TRBV7-6 to TRBJ1-1. Germline CDR1 reads SGHVS; CDR2 reads FNYEAQ. The CDR3 is 16 amino acids. CDR3 residues: CASSLASRRMNTEAFF. The entire variable domain, with the rest obtained from reference TRBV7-6 and TRBJ1-1, is as follows: GAGVSQSPRYKVTKRGQDVALRCDPISGHVSLYWYRQALGQGPEFLTYFNYEAQQDKSGLPNDRFSAERPEGSISTLTIQRTEQRDSAMYRCASSLASRRMNTEAFFGQGTRLTVV.

This chain links TRBV10-3 with TRBJ2-5; TCRdb calls TRBD2, which cannot be checked without DNA. Germline V CDR1 and CDR2: ENHRY, SYGVKD. This CDR3 has 17 residues. CDR3 residues: CAIKGGTGTSEQETQYF.

The CDR3 here is CAWRRLAGGMGTDTQYF. The chain employs TRBV30 and TRBJ2-3; TCRdb designates TRBD2, a call that cannot be tested without DNA. CDR3 length: 17 residues. CDR1 is GTSNPN, CDR2 SVGIG, per germline (reference sequence). The full variable domain, in which reference TRBV30 and TRBJ2-3 provide the parts outside the CDR3, is SQTIHQWPATLVQPVGSPLSLECTVEGTSNPNLYWYRQAAGRGLQLLFYSVGIGQISSEVPQNLSASRPQDRQFILSSKKLLLSDSGFYLCAWRRLAGGMGTDTQYFGPGTRLTVL.

The CDR3 loop is CASSPARGQGPNEQFF. The rearrangement uses TRBV18 and TRBJ2-1; TCRdb proposes TRBD1, but this gene call is untestable without DNA. Germline values: CDR1 KGHSH, CDR2 LQKENI. This CDR3 is 16 amino acids long.

The chain is built from TRBV6-6 and TRBJ2-1; the TCRdb call, TRBD2, lacks DNA for checking. Per germline, CDR1 MNHNY and CDR2 SVGAGI (reference sequence). The CDR3 is 15 amino acids. The CDR3 loop reads CASSEIAGGLSEQFF.